This paragraph reports one T cell receptor beta chain. Its target is unknown. The germline gives CDR1 MNHNY, CDR2 SVGAGI (reference sequence). Trimming left V 7 bases short and J 2 bases short, with 11 bases between. The CDR3 consists of 13 residues. Naive CD8 cells lacked CD45RO, underwent positive selection for CCR7 and left out terminally differentiated effector memory CD45RA+ cells. Among the donors, all were Caucasian adults who lived in Nashville, Tennessee. The data were produced by immunoSEQ multiplex PCR, yet TCRdb's version contains in-frame clones alone and is incomplete. The sample lists about 1,900,000 clones, about 95% occurring once. The sample belongs to a study of shared clonotypes between healthy human individuals. Study-wide points: Rarefaction analysis demonstrated incomplete sorted-subset sequencing notwithstanding large depth. An effect of sequencing depth on clonotype sharing among donors was expected.

This chain joins TRBV6-6 and TRBJ1-2, with a possible D match to TRBD1 (6 bases). The sequenced material came from naive CD8+ T cells sorted from blood. This receptor was identified in a young man in good health. The CDR3 reads CASTAGQNYGYTF. In DNA, the CDR3 is TGTGCCAGCACAGCCGGACAGAACTATGGCTACACCTTC.